The 2 T cell receptor beta chains below all came from one sample that was sequenced in a study of CXCR3-negative and CXCR3-positive naive CD8 T cells. With UMI labels, 5' RACE was used to prepare the TRB cDNA libraries. TCRdb re-called the 5' RACE reads and gives one entry per CDR3 protein, without DNA. The sample shows tens of thousands of distinct CDR3 sequences, and about 1.5% sits with its ten largest clones. Sequenced material: naive CXCR3- CD8+ T cells from blood. Noted subset: CD45RO-CCR7+CD27+CD95- naive CD8+ T cells lacking CXCR3 (TNR3-). The receptors were sampled from a human donor in good health. Some clones in this sample may be carry-over from other donors' samples.

This chain links TRBV20-1 with TRBJ2-7. Germline-derived CDR1 and CDR2 are DFQATT and SNEGSKA (reference sequence). The length of the CDR3 is 15 residues. The CDR3 spells CSARDFSGTSYEQYF.

This chain links TRBV7-8 with TRBJ1-5; the TCRdb D gene call, TRBD1, has no DNA to confirm it. CDR1 SGHVS and CDR2 FQNEAQ come from the germline V gene. This CDR3 is 16 amino acids long. The CDR3 region is CASSPNRVNSNQPQHF. Combining the CDR3 with reference TRBV7-8 and TRBJ1-5 gives the whole variable domain GAGVSQSPRYKVAKRGQDVALRCDPISGHVSLFWYQQALGQGPEFLTYFQNEAQLDKSGLPSDRFFAERPEGSVSTLKIQRTQQEDSAVYLCASSPNRVNSNQPQHFGDGTRLSIL.